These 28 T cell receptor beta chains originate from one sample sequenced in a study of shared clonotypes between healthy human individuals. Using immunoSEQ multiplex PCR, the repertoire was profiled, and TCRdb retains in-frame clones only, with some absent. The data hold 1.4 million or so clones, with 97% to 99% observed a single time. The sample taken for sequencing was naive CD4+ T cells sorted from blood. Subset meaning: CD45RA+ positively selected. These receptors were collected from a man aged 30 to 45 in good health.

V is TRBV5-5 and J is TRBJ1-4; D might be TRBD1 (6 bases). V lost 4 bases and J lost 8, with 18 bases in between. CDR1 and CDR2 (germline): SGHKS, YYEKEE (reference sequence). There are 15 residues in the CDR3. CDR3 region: CASSVTGSPIEKLFF. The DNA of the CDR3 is TGTGCCAGCAGCGTAACAGGGTCCCCGATCGAAAAACTGTTTTTT.

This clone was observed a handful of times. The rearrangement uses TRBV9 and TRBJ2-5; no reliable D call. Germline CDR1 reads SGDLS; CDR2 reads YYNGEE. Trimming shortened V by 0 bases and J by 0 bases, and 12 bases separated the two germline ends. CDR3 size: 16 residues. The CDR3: CASSVGSLPYQETQYF. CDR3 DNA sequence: TGTGCCAGCAGCGTAGGTTCGCTGCCGTACCAAGAGACCCAGTACTTC. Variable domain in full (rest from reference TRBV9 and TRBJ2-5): DSGVTQTPKHLITATGQRVTLRCSPRSGDLSVYWYQQSLDQGLQFLIQYYNGEERAKGNILERFSAQQFPDLHSELNLSSLELGDSALYFCASSVGSLPYQETQYFGPGTRLLVL.

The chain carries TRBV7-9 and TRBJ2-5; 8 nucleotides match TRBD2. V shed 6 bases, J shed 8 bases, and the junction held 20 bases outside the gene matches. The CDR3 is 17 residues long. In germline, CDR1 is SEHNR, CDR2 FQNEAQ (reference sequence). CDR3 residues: CASRKEKRETAIATQYF. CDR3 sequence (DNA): TGTGCCAGCAGGAAAGAAAAGCGGGAGACGGCAATTGCAACCCAGTACTTC.

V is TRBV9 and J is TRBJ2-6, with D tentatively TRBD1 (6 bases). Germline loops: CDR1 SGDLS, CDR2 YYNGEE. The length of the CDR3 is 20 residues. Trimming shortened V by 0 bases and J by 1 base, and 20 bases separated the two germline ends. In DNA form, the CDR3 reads TGTGCCAGCAGCGTAGGCACGTCCGGGTTGGGGGCATCTGGGGCCAACGTCCTGACTTTC. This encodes CASSVGTSGLGASGANVLTF. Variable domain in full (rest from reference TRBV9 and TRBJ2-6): DSGVTQTPKHLITATGQRVTLRCSPRSGDLSVYWYQQSLDQGLQFLIQYYNGEERAKGNILERFSAQQFPDLHSELNLSSLELGDSALYFCASSVGTSGLGASGANVLTFGAGSRLTVL.

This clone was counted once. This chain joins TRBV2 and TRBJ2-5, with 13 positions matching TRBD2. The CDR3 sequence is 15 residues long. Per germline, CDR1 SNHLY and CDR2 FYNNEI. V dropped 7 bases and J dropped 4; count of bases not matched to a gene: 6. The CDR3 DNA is TGTGCCAGCACCTTAAGGACTAGCGGGGGAGAGACCCAGTACTTC. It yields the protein CASTLRTSGGETQYF.

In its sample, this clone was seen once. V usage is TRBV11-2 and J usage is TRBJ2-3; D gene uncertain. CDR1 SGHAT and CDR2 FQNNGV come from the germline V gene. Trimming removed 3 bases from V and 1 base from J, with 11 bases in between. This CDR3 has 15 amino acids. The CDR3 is CASSFGRMGTDTQYF. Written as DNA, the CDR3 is TGTGCCAGCAGCTTTGGGCGGATGGGCACAGATACGCAGTATTTT.

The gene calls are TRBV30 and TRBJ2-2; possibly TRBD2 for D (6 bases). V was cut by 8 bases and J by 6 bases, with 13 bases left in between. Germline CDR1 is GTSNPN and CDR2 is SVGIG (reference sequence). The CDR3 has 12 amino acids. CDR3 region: CAGNPGAGELFF. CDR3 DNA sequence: TGTGCCGGTAATCCGGGGGCCGGGGAGCTGTTTTTT.

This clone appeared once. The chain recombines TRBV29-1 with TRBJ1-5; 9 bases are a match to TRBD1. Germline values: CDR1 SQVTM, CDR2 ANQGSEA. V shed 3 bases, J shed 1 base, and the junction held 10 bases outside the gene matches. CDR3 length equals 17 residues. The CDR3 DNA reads TGCAGCGTTGACGGGACAGGGAAAAACGGCAGCAATCAGCCCCAGCATTTT. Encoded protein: CSVDGTGKNGSNQPQHF.

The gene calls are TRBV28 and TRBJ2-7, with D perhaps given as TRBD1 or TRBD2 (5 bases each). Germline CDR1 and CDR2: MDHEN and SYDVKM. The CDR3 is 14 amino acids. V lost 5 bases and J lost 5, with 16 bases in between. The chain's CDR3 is CASSPGTVVHEQYF. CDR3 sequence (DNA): TGTGCCAGCAGTCCCGGGACGGTTGTCCACGAGCAGTACTTC. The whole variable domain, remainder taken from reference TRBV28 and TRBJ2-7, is DVKVTQSSRYLVKRTGEKVFLECVQDMDHENMFWYRQDPGLGLRLIYFSYDVKMKEKGDIPEGYSVSREKKERFSLILESASTNQTSMYLCASSPGTVVHEQYFGPGTRLTVT.

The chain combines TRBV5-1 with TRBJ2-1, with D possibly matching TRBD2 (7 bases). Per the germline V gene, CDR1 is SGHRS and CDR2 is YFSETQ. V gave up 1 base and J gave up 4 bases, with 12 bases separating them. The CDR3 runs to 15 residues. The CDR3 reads CASSLRGTNYNEQFF. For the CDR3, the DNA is TGCGCCAGCAGCTTGAGGGGGACTAATTACAATGAGCAGTTCTTC. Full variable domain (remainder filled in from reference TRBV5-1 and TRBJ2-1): KAGVTQTPRYLIKTRGQQVTLSCSPISGHRSVSWYQQTPGQGLQFLFEYFSETQRNKGNFPGRFSGRQFSNSRSEMNVSTLELGDSALYLCASSLRGTNYNEQFFGPGTRLTVL.

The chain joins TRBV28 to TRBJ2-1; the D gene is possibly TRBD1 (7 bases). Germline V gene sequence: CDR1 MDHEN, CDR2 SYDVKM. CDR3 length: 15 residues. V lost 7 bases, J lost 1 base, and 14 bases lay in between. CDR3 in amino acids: CASTLTGTSYNEQFF. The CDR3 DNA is TGTGCCAGCACCCTGACAGGGACTTCCTACAATGAGCAGTTCTTC. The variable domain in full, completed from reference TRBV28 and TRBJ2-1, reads DVKVTQSSRYLVKRTGEKVFLECVQDMDHENMFWYRQDPGLGLRLIYFSYDVKMKEKGDIPEGYSVSREKKERFSLILESASTNQTSMYLCASTLTGTSYNEQFFGPGTRLTVL.

The CDR3 coding sequence is TGCGCCAGCAGCTGGTTACAGGGGAACACTGAAGCTTTCTTT. Protein: CASSWLQGNTEAFF. The chain is built from TRBV5-1 and TRBJ1-1; weak D call: TRBD1 (6 bases). The length of the CDR3 is 14 residues. Deletions cut 3 bases from V and 1 base from J, with 10 bases between. In germline, CDR1 is SGHRS, CDR2 YFSETQ.

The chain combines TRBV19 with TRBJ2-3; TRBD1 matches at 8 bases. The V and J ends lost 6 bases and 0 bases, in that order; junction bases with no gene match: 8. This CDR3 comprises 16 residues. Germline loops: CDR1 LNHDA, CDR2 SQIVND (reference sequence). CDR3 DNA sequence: TGTGCCAGTAGCATATTATGGACAGGGAGCACAGATACGCAGTATTTT. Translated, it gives CASSILWTGSTDTQYF.

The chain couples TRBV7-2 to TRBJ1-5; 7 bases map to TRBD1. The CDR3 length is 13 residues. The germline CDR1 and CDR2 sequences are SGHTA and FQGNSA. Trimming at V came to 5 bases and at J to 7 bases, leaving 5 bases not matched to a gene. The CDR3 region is CASSHTGDQPQHF. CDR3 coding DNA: TGTGCCAGCAGCCATACAGGGGACCAGCCCCAGCATTTT.

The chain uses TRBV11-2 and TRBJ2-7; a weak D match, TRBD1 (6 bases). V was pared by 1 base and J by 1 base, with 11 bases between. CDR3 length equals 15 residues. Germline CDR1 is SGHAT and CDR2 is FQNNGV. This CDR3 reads CASSLGTDPSYEQYF. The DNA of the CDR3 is TGTGCCAGCAGCTTAGGGACAGATCCTTCCTACGAGCAGTACTTC.

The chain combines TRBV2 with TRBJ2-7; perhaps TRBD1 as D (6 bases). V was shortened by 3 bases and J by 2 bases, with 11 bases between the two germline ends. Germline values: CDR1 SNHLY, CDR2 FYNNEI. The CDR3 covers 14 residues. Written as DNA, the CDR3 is TGTGCCAGCAGTGAGGACAGCTATCCCTACGAGCAGTACTTC. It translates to CASSEDSYPYEQYF.

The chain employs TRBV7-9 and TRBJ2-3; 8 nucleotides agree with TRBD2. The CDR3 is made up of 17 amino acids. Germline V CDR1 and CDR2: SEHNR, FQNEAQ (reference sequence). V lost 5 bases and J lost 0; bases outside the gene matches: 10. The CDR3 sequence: CASSRGVAGTSTDTQYF. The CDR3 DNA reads TGTGCCAGCAGCCGTGGGGTAGCGGGAACTAGCACAGATACGCAGTATTTT.

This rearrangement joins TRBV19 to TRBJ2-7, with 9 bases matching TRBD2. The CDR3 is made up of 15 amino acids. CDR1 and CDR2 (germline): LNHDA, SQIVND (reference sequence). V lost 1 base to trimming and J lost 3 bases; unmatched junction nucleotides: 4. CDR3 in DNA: TGTGCCAGTAGTATAGGGACTAGCGTTTACTACGAGCAGTACTTC. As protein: CASSIGTSVYYEQYF.

The CDR3 sequence: CAWSTRGGVSGQPQHF. CDR3 DNA: TGTGCCTGGAGTACCCGAGGAGGGGTTAGTGGTCAGCCCCAGCATTTT. The chain links TRBV30 to TRBJ1-5; D is possibly TRBD1 (5 bases). There are 16 residues in the CDR3. CDR1 GTSNPN and CDR2 SVGIG come from the germline V gene (reference sequence). Trimming left V 2 bases short and J 6 bases short, with 20 bases between.

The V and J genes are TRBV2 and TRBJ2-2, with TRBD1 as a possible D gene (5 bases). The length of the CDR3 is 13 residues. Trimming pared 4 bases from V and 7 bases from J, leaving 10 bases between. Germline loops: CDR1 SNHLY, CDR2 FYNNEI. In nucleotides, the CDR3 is TGTGCCAGCAGTGGAAGGGGAATCGGGGAGCTGTTTTTT. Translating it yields CASSGRGIGELFF. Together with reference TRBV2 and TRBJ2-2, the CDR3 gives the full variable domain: EPEVTQTPSHQVTQMGQEVILRCVPISNHLYFYWYRQILGQKVEFLVSFYNNEISEKSEIFDDQFSVERPDGSNFTLKIRSTKLEDSAMYFCASSGRGIGELFFGEGSRLTVL.

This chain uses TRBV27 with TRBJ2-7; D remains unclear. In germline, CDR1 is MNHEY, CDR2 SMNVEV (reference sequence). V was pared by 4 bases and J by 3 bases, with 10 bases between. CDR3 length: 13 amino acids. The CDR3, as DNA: TGTGCCAGCAGTTGGGGTCTTGGCTACGAGCAGTACTTC. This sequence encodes CASSWGLGYEQYF.

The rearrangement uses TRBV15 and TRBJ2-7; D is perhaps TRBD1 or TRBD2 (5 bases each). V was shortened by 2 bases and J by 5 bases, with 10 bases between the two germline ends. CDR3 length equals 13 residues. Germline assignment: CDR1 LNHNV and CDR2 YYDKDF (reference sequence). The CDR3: CATSRSRDDEQYF. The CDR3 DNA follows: TGTGCCACCAGCAGATCCCGGGACGACGAGCAGTACTTC. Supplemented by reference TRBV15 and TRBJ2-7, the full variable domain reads DAMVIQNPRYQVTQFGKPVTLSCSQTLNHNVMYWYQQKSSQAPKLLFHYYDKDFNNEADTPDNFQSRRPNTSFCFLDIRSPGLGDTAMYLCATSRSRDDEQYFGPGTRLTVT.

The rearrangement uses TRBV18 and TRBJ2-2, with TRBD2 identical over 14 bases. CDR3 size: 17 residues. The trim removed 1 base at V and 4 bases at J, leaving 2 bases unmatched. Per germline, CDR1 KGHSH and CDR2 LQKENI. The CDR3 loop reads CASSPLGLAGGTGELFF. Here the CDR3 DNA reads TGTGCCAGCTCACCACTAGGACTAGCGGGAGGCACCGGGGAGCTGTTTTTT.

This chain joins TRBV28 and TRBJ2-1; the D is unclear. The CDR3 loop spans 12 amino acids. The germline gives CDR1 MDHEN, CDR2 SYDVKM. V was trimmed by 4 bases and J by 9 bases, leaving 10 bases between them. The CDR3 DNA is TGTGCCAGCAGTTCGAGGCTCTTTGAGCAGTTCTTC. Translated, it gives CASSSRLFEQFF.

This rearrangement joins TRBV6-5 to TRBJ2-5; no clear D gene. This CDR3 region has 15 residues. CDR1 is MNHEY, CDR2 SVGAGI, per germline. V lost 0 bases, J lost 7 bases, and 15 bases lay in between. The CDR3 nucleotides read TGTGCCAGCAGTTACTCGAGGCCTGGTCTAGGGACCCAGTACTTC. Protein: CASSYSRPGLGTQYF.

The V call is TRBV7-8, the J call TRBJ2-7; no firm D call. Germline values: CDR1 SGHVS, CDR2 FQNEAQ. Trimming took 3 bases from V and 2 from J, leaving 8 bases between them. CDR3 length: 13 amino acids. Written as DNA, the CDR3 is TGTGCCAGCAGCTTGGTTCCCGCCTACGAGCAGTACTTC. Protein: CASSLVPAYEQYF. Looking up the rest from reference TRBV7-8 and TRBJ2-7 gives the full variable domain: GAGVSQSPRYKVAKRGQDVALRCDPISGHVSLFWYQQALGQGPEFLTYFQNEAQLDKSGLPSDRFFAERPEGSVSTLKIQRTQQEDSAVYLCASSLVPAYEQYFGPGTRLTVT.

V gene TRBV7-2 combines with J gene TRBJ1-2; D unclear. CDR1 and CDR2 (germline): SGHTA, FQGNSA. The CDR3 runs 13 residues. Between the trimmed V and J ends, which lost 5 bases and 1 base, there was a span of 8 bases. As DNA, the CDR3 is TGTGCCAGCAGCCCGGGGATTAACTATGGCTACACCTTC. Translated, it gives CASSPGINYGYTF.

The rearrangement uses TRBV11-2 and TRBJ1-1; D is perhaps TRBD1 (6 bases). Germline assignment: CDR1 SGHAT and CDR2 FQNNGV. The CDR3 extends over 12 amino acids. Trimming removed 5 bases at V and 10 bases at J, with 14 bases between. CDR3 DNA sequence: TGTGCCAGCAGCGAAACAGGGATAAGAGCTTTCTTT. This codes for CASSETGIRAFF.